The clone carrying this T cell receptor beta chain was counted once. The sample originates from a study of blood T cell repertoires in COVID-19. For the study at large: There were acute and convalescent COVID-19 samples, and they came from the United States, Italy and Spain.

Original handling: For nucleated cells, counts were estimated from reference gene primer amplification. The data were produced by immunoSEQ multiplex PCR, yet TCRdb's version contains in-frame clones alone and is incomplete. V and J calls and clone size come straight from that table; D and trimming were deduced from the DNA. The sample has about 220,000 clones; 85% to 90% are singletons. This TCR was recovered from a woman younger than 35 in a cohort exposed to, infected with or recovered from COVID-19 (not recorded which). The sequencing input was PBMCs or T cells enriched from blood (not recorded which).

CDR3 DNA: TGCGCCAGCAGCTTGGAGTCAGGGTCCCAAGAGACCCAGTACTTC. The encoded protein is CASSLESGSQETQYF. The chain couples TRBV5-1 to TRBJ2-5, with a weak D call TRBD1 (5 bases). CDR3 size: 15 residues. Per germline, CDR1 SGHRS and CDR2 YFSETQ. Trimming took 0 bases from V and 1 from J, leaving 10 bases between them.